The 5 T cell receptor beta chains in this list originate from one sample, sequenced in a study of blood T cell repertoires in COVID-19. The repertoire was sequenced with immunoSEQ multiplex PCR; TCRdb's copy has only in-frame clones and lacks some. The data show about 250,000 clones, roughly 80% seen once. The source material was peripheral blood. The receptors were sampled from a woman aged 55-75 years with active or convalescent COVID-19.

The V gene is TRBV7-8, the J gene TRBJ1-5, with 8 bases fitting TRBD1. This CDR3 contains 14 residues. Germline-derived CDR1 and CDR2 are SGHVS and FQNEAQ. Trimming removed 4 bases from V and 4 bases from J; junction bases left unmatched: 3. CDR3 protein: CASSSDRENQPQHF. In nucleotides, the CDR3 is TGTGCCAGCAGCTCGGACAGGGAAAATCAGCCCCAGCATTTT.

The chain couples TRBV4-1 to TRBJ1-5; D remains ambiguous. Trimming took 0 bases from V and 9 from J, leaving 9 bases between them. The CDR3 covers 13 residues. Germline V gene lookup returns CDR1 MGHRA and CDR2 YSYEKL. The CDR3: CASSQEGGRPQHF. The CDR3 DNA reads as TGCGCCAGCAGCCAAGAGGGAGGAAGGCCCCAGCATTTT.

V usage is TRBV7-8 and J usage is TRBJ2-1; D remains ambiguous. Per germline, CDR1 SGHVS and CDR2 FQNEAQ. V gave up 1 base and J gave up 10 bases, with 11 bases separating them. The CDR3 sequence is 13 residues long. The CDR3 is CASSLGPGYEQFF. The CDR3 nucleotides are TGTGCCAGCAGCTTAGGGCCGGGTTACGAGCAGTTCTTC.

The chain links TRBV2 to TRBJ2-3; 9 nucleotides align to TRBD1. Unmatched junction bases numbered 10, after V lost 7 bases and J lost 2 bases. The CDR3 loop spans 16 amino acids. The germline CDR1 and CDR2 sequences are SNHLY and FYNNEI. CDR3 in amino acids: CASTSGQGISTDTQYF. The CDR3 nucleotides are TGTGCCAGCACTTCAGGACAGGGGATATCCACAGATACGCAGTATTTT.

V usage is TRBV6-2 or TRBV6-3 and J usage is TRBJ1-2; D uncertain. CDR1 and CDR2 (germline): MNHEY, SVGEGT. This CDR3 spans 13 amino acids. Trimming took 5 bases from V and 2 from J, leaving 9 bases between them. DNA for the CDR3: TGTGCCAGCAGTGCGGTCAGAAACTATGGCTACACCTTC. Protein: CASSAVRNYGYTF.